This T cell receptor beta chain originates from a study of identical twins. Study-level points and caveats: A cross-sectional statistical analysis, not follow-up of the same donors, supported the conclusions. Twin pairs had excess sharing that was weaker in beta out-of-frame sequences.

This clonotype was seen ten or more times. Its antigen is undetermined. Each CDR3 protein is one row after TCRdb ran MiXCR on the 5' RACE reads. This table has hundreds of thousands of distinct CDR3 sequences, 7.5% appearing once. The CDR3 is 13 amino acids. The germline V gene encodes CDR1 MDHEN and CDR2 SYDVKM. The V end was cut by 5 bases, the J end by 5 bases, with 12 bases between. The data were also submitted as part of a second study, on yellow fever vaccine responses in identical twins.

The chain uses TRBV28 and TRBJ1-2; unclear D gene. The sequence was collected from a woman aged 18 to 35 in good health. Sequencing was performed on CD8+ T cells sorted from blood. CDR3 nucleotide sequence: TGTGCCAGCAGTCCAATCCAACTGTATGGCTACACCTTC. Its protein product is CASSPIQLYGYTF.